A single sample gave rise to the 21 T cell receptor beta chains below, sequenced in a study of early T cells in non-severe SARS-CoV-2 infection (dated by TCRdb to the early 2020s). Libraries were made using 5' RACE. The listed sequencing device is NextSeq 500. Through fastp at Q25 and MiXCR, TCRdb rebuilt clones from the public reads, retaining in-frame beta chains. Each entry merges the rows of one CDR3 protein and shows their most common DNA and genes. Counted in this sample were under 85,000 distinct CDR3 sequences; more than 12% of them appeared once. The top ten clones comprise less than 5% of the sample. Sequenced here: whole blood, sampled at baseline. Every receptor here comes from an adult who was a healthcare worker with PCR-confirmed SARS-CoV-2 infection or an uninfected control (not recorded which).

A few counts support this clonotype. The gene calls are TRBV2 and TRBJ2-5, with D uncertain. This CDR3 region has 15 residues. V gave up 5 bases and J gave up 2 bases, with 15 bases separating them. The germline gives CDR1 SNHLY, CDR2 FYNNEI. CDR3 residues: CASSILTGFQETQYF. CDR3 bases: TGTGCCAGCAGTATCTTGACGGGCTTTCAAGAGACCCAGTACTTC.

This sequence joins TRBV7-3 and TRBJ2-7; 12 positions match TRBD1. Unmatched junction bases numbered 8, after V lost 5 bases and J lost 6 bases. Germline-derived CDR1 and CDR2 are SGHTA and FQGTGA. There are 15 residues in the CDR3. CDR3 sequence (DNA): TGTGCCAGCAGCCCCTACGGGACAGGGGGCACCGAGCAGTACTTC. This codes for CASSPYGTGGTEQYF.

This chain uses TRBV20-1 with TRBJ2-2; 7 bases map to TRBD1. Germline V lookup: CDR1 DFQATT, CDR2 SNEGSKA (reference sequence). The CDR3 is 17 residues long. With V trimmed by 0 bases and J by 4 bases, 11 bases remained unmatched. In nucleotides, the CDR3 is TGCAGTGCTAGAGATCCGCTCAGGGGGTCAGGCACCGGGGAGCTGTTTTTT. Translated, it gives CSARDPLRGSGTGELFF.

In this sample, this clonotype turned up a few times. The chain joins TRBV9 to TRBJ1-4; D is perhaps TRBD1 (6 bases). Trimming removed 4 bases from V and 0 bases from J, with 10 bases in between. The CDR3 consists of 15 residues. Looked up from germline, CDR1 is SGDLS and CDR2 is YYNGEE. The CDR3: CASSFTGTTNEKLFF. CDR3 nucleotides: TGTGCCAGCAGCTTTACAGGGACAACTAATGAAAAACTGTTTTTT. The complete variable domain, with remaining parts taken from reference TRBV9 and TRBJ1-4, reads DSGVTQTPKHLITATGQRVTLRCSPRSGDLSVYWYQQSLDQGLQFLIQYYNGEERAKGNILERFSAQQFPDLHSELNLSSLELGDSALYFCASSFTGTTNEKLFFGSGTQLSVL.

CDR3 amino acids: CATSDLGTGGAERYTF. DNA for the CDR3: TGTGCCACCAGTGATCTGGGGACAGGGGGCGCAGAACGCTACACCTTC. The chain has TRBV24-1 and TRBJ1-2; 12 nucleotides agree with TRBD1. The CDR3 loop spans 16 amino acids. V lost 3 bases and J lost 9; bases outside the gene matches: 10. Germline CDR1 is KGHDR and CDR2 is SFDVKD.

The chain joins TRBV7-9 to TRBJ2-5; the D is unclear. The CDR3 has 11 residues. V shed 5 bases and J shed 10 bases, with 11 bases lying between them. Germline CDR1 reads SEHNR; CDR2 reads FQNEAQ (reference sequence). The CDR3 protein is CASSEARSQYF. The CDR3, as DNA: TGTGCCAGCAGCGAGGCCCGAAGCCAGTACTTC.

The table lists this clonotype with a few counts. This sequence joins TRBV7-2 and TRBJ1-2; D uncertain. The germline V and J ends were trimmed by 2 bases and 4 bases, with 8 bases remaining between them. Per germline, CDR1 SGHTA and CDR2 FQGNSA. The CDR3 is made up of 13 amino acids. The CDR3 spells CASSLNGGYGYTF. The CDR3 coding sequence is TGTGCCAGCAGCTTAAATGGCGGCTATGGCTACACCTTC.

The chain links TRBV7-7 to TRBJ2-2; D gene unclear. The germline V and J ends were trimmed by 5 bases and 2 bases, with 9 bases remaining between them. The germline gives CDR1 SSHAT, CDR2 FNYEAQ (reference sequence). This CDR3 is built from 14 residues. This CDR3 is CASSPGPNTGELFF. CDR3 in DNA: TGTGCCAGCAGCCCTGGACCTAACACCGGGGAGCTGTTTTTT.

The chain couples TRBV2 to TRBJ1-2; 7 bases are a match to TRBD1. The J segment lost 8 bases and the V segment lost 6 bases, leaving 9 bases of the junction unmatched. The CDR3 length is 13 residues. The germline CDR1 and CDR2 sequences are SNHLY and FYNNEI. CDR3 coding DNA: TGTGCCAGCAGCCGGACAGGATTTGAAGGCTACACCTTC. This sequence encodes CASSRTGFEGYTF.

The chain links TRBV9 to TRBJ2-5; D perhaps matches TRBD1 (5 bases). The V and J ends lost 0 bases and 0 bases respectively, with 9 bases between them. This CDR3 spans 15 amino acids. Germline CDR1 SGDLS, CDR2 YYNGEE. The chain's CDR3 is CASSVATAYQETQYF. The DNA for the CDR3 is TGTGCCAGCAGCGTAGCGACAGCGTACCAAGAGACCCAGTACTTC.

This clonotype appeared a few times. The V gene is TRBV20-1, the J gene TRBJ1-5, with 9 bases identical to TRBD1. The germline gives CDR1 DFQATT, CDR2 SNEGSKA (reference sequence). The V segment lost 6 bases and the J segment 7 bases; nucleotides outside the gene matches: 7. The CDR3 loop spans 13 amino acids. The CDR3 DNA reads TGCAGTGCAGAGGGACAGGGCGAACAGCCCCAGCATTTT. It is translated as CSAEGQGEQPQHF.

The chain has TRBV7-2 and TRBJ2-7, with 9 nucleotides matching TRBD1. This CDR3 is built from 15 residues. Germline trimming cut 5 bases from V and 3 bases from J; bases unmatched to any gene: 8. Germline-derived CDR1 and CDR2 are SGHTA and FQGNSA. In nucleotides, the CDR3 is TGTGCCAGCAGCGCCCGAGCGACAGGGGGCTACGAGCAGTACTTC. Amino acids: CASSARATGGYEQYF. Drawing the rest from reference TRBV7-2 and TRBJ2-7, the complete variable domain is GAGVSQSPSNKVTEKGKDVELRCDPISGHTALYWYRQSLGQGLEFLIYFQGNSAPDKSGLPSDRFSAERTGGSVSTLTIQRTQQEDSAVYLCASSARATGGYEQYFGPGTRLTVT.

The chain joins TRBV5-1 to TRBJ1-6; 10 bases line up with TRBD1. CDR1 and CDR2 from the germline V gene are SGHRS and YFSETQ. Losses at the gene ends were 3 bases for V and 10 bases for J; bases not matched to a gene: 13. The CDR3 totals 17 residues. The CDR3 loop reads CASSSWPIGQGESPLHF. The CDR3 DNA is TGCGCCAGCAGCTCATGGCCGATTGGACAGGGGGAATCACCCCTCCACTTT.

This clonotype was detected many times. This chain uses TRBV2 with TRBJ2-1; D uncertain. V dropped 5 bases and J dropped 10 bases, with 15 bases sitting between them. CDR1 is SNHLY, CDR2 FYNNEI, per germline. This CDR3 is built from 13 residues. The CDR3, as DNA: TGTGCCAGCAGTTCGGGCTCTACGGGCGAGCAGTTCTTC. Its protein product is CASSSGSTGEQFF.

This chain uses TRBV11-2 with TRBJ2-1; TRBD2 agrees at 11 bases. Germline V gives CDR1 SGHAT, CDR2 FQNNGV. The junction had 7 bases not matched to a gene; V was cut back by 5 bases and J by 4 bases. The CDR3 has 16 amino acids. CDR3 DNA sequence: TGTGCCAGCAGCCCGTTAGCGGGAGGGAAGTACAATGAGCAGTTCTTC. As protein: CASSPLAGGKYNEQFF.

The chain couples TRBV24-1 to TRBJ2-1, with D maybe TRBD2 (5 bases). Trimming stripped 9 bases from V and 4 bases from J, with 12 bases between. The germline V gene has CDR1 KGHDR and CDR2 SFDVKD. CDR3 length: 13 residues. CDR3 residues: CATELDSYNEQFF. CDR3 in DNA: TGTGCCACCGAACTAGATTCTTACAATGAGCAGTTCTTC.

CDR3 coding DNA: TGCGCCAGCAGTGAGTCGGGCATTCCGCCCCAGCATTTT. Its translation: CASSESGIPPQHF. The gene calls are TRBV10-2 and TRBJ1-5; D remains unclear. Germline CDR1 is WSHSY and CDR2 is SAAADI. The V end was cut by 0 bases, the J end by 9 bases, with 9 bases between. The CDR3 consists of 13 residues.

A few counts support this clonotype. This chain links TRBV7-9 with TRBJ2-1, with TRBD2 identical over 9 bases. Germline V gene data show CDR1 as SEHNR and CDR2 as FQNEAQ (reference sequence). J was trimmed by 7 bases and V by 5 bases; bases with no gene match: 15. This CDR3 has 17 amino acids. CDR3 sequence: CASSPRGSSGNGNEQFF. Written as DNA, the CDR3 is TGTGCCAGCAGCCCTAGAGGGTCTAGCGGGAATGGGAATGAGCAGTTCTTC.

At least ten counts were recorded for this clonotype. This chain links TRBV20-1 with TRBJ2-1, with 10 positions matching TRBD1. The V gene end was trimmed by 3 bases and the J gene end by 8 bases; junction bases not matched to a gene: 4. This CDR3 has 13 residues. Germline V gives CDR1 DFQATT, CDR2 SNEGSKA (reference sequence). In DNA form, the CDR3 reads TGCAGTGCTAGTGGGACAGGGGATGATGAGCAGTTCTTC. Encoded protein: CSASGTGDDEQFF.

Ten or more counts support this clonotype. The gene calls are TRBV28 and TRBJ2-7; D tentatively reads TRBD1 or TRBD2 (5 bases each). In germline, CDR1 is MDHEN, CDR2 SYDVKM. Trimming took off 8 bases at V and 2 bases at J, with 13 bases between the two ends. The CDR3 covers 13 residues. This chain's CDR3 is CASRPGATYEQYF. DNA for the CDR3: TGTGCCAGCCGACCCGGGGCTACCTACGAGCAGTACTTC. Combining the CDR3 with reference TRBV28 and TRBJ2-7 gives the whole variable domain DVKVTQSSRYLVKRTGEKVFLECVQDMDHENMFWYRQDPGLGLRLIYFSYDVKMKEKGDIPEGYSVSREKKERFSLILESASTNQTSMYLCASRPGATYEQYFGPGTRLTVT.

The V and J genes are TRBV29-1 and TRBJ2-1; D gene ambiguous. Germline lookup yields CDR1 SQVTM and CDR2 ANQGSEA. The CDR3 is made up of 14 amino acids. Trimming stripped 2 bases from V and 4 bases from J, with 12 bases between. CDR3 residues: CSVEIGGRYNEQFF. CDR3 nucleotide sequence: TGCAGCGTTGAAATAGGCGGCCGATACAATGAGCAGTTCTTC.